This paragraph reports one T cell receptor beta chain. Individuals selected for sequencing had exhibited CD8+CD57+ cell expansion on flow cytometry. With no exception, the patients had severe acquired aplastic anemia. Template material for TCR beta VDJ and CDR3 profiling consisted of genomic DNA. TCRdb reprocessed the reads with MiXCR, giving one entry per CDR3 protein. The table has 200,000 to 300,000 distinct CDR3 sequences, around 46% seen once; the top ten hold 6.5% to 8%. This sample stems from a study of CD8+CD57+ T cells in acquired aplastic anemia. Across the whole study: Average DNA yield from sorted CD4+ and CD8+ cells was around 3 ug.

The CDR3 consists of 15 residues. The germline CDR1 and CDR2 sequences are SGHRS and YFSETQ. With V trimmed by 1 base and J by 1 base, 4 bases remained unmatched. The J gene is TRBJ1-1, the V gene TRBV5-1, with TRBD1 matching over 7 bases. The sequencing input was sorted CD4+, CD8+, or CD8+CD57+ T cells (not recorded which) from PBMCs. The sequence came from a human donor with aplastic anemia. As DNA, the CDR3 is TGCGCCAGCAGCTTGTACAGGGGTGGGAACACTGAAGCTTTCTTT. It yields the protein CASSLYRGGNTEAFF. The entire variable domain, with the rest obtained from reference TRBV5-1 and TRBJ1-1, is as follows: KAGVTQTPRYLIKTRGQQVTLSCSPISGHRSVSWYQQTPGQGLQFLFEYFSETQRNKGNFPGRFSGRQFSNSRSEMNVSTLELGDSALYLCASSLYRGGNTEAFFGQGTRLTVV.